Listed below are T cell receptor gamma chains from one sample, sequenced in a study of human gamma delta and Vdelta1 T cells. TCRdb called clones anew from the PCR reads with CATT. In the table there are about 8,700 gamma-chain clones, approximately 42% of which are singletons. These receptors have no identified antigens. The sequenced material came from Vdelta1 gamma-delta T cells from blood grown in culture (DOT cells). These receptors originate from a human donor in good health. Each CDR3 is given with its conserved first and last residue. Size is omitted from some rows. Given values are once, few, many or a class for expanded clones.

TRGV8	.	TRGJP	CATWDNGRLGKKIKVF	TGTGCCACCTGGGATAATGGTAGGTTGGGCAAAAAAATCAAGGTATTT
TRGV8	.	TRGJ1/TRGJ2	CATWDRLPNYYKKLF	TGTGCCACCTGGGATAGGTTGCCGAATTATTATAAGAAACTCTTT
TRGV2	.	TRGJ1/TRGJ2	CATWDGRLKLF	TGTGCCACCTGGGACGGGCGGCTGAAACTCTTT
TRGV9	few	TRGJP2	CALWEVDWIKTF	TGTGCCTTGTGGGAGGTGGATTGGATCAAGACGTTT
TRGV4	few	TRGJ1/TRGJ2	CATWDGRNYYKKLF	TGTGCCACCTGGGATGGCAGGAATTATTATAAGAAACTCTTT
TRGV9	few	TRGJ1/TRGJ2	CALWVKTYYKKLF	TGTGCCTTGTGGGTAAAGACTTATTATAAGAAACTCTTT
TRGV10	medium-sized	TRGJ1/TRGJ2	CAAWEYRNYYKKLF	TGTGCTGCGTGGGAGTATCGGAATTATTATAAGAAACTCTTT
TRGV10	few	TRGJ1/TRGJ2	CAAWDCNYKKLF	TGTGCTGCGTGGGATTGTAATTATAAGAAACTCTTT
TRGV8	.	TRGJP1	CATWDSGTTGWFKIF	TGTGCCACCTGGGATAGTGGGACCACTGGTTGGTTCAAGATATTT
TRGV8	.	TRGJP2	CATWGKYSSDWIKTF	TGTGCCACCTGGGGCAAATATAGTAGTGATTGGATCAAGACGTTT
TRGV4	.	TRGJ1/TRGJ2	CATWDGPYYKKLF	TGTGCCACCTGGGATGGACCTTATTATAAGAAACTCTTT
TRGV9	.	TRGJ1/TRGJ2	CALWEDTPNYYKKLF	TGTGCCTTGTGGGAGGACACCCCGAATTATTATAAGAAACTCTTT
TRGV4	few	TRGJ1/TRGJ2	CATWDGPRKLF	TGTGCCACCTGGGATGGGCCAAGGAAACTCTTT
TRGV8	large	TRGJ1/TRGJ2	CATWGNYYKKLF	TGTGCCACCTGGGGGAATTATTATAAGAAACTCTTT
TRGV10	.	TRGJP1	CAAWDYSTGWFKIF	TGTGCTGCGTGGGATTATTCGACTGGTTGGTTCAAGATATTT